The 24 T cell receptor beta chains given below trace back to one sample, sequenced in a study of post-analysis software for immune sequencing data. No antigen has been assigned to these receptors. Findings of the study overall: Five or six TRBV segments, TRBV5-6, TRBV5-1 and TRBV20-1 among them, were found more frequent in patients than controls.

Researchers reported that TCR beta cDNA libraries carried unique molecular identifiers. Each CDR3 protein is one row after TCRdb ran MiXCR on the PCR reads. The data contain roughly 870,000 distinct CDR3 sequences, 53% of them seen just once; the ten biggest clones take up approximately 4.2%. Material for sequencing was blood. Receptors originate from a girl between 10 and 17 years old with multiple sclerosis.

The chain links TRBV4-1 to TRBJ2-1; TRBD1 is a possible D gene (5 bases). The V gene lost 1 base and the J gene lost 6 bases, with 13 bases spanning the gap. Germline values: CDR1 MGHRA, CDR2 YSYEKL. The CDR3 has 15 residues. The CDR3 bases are TGCGCCAGCAGCCAAGGGGGCTGGATGGGCAATGAGCAGTTCTTC. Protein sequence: CASSQGGWMGNEQFF.

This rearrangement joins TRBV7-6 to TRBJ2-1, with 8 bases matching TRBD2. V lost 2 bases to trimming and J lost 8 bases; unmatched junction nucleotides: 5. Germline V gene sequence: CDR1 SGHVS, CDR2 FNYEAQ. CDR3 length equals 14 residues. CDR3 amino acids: CASSLSGRYDEQFF. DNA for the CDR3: TGTGCCAGCAGCTTAAGCGGGAGATATGATGAGCAGTTCTTC. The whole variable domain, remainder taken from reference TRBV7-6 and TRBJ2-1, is GAGVSQSPRYKVTKRGQDVALRCDPISGHVSLYWYRQALGQGPEFLTYFNYEAQQDKSGLPNDRFSAERPEGSISTLTIQRTEQRDSAMYRCASSLSGRYDEQFFGPGTRLTVL.

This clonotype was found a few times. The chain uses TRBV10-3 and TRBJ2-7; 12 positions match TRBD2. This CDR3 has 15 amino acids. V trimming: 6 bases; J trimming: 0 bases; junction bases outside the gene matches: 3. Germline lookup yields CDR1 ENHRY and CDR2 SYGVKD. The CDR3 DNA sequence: TGTGCCATCAGCCCGACTAGCGGGAGCTCCTACGAGCAGTACTTC. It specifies CAISPTSGSSYEQYF.

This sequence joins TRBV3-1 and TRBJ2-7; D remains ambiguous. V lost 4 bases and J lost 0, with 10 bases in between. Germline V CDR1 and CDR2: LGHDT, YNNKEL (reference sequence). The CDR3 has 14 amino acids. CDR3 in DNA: TGTGCCAGCAGCCGCGAGCGCCGCTCCTACGAGCAGTACTTC. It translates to CASSRERRSYEQYF.

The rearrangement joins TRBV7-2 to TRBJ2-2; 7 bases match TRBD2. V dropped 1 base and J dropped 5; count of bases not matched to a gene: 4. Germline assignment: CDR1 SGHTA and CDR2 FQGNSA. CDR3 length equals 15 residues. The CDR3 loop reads CASSLVGGKTGELFF. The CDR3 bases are TGTGCCAGCAGCTTAGTCGGGGGGAAAACCGGGGAGCTGTTTTTT.

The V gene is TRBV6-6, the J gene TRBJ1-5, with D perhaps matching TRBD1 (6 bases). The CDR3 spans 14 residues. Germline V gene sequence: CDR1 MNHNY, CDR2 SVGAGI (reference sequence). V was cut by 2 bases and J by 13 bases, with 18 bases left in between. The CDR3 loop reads CASSYEGGPGWQHF. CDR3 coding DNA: TGTGCCAGCAGTTACGAGGGGGGCCCGGGTTGGCAGCATTTT.

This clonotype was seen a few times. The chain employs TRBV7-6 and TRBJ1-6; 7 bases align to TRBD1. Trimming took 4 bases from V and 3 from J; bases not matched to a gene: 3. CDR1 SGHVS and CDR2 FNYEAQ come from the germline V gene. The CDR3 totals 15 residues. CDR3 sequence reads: CASSSRQGYNSPLHF. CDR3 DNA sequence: TGTGCCAGCAGCTCGCGACAGGGCTATAATTCACCCCTCCACTTT.

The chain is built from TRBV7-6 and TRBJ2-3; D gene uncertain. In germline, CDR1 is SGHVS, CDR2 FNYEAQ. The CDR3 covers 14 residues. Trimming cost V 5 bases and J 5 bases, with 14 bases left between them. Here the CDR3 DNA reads TGTGCCAGCAGCCCCCTTACGAACCTAGATACGCAGTATTTT. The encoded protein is CASSPLTNLDTQYF.

CDR3 in amino acids: CSARDQTGGANIQYF. The CDR3 DNA sequence: TGCAGTGCTAGAGATCAGACAGGGGGCGCGAACATTCAGTACTTC. This chain links TRBV20-1 with TRBJ2-4; 10 nucleotides agree with TRBD1. CDR1 and CDR2 (germline): DFQATT, SNEGSKA (reference sequence). Trimming cost V 0 bases and J 7 bases; bases outside gene matches: 6. The CDR3 has 15 amino acids.

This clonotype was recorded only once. CDR3: CATSEDRDYEQYF. The CDR3 DNA sequence: TGTGCCACCAGCGAAGACAGGGACTACGAGCAGTACTTC. The rearrangement uses TRBV15 and TRBJ2-7; 7 bases are a match to TRBD1. The CDR3 is 13 amino acids. From germline, CDR1 is LNHNV and CDR2 YYDKDF (reference sequence). V gave up 5 bases and J gave up 3 bases; unmatched junction bases: 4.

The CDR3 region is CSVELVGRYNEQFF. CDR3 coding DNA: TGCAGCGTTGAACTAGTGGGACGCTACAATGAGCAGTTCTTC. V gene TRBV29-1 combines with J gene TRBJ2-1; D tentatively reads TRBD1 or TRBD2 (5 bases each). The germline CDR1 and CDR2 sequences are SQVTM and ANQGSEA. CDR3 length: 14 amino acids. V shed 2 bases and J shed 3 bases, with 11 bases lying between them.

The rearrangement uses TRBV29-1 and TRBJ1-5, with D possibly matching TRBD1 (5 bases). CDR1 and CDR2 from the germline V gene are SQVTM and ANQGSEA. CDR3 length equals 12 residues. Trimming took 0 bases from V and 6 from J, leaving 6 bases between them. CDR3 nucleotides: TGCAGCGTTGAAGATAGGGGTCAGCCCCAGCATTTT. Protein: CSVEDRGQPQHF.

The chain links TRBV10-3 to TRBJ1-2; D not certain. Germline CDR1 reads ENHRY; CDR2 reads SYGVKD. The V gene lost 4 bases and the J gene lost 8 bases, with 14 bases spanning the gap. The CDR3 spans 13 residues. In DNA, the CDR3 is TGTGCCATCAGTGGGGAAAGCTATTTCGGCTACACCTTC. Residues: CAISGESYFGYTF.

This CDR3 reads CASSPKRLELSQYF. The CDR3 region has the DNA TGTGCCAGCAGCCCAAAGCGCCTCGAGTTATCGCAGTATTTT. This chain uses TRBV7-2 with TRBJ2-3; D unclear. From germline, CDR1 is SGHTA and CDR2 FQGNSA. CDR3 length equals 14 residues. V dropped 5 bases and J dropped 10 bases, with 19 bases sitting between them.

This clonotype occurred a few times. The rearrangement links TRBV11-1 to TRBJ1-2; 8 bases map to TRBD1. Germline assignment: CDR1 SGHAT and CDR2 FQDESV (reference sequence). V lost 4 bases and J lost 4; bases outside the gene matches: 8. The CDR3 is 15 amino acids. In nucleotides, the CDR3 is TGTGCCAGCAGCTCGAAAGGACAGGGCCTCTATGGCTACACCTTC. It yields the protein CASSSKGQGLYGYTF.

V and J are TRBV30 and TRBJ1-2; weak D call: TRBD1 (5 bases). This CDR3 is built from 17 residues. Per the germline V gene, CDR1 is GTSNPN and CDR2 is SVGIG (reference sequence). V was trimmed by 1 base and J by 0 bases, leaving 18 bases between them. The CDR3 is CAWSEGSQILANYGYTF. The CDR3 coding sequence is TGTGCCTGGAGTGAGGGGTCTCAAATTTTAGCTAACTATGGCTACACCTTC.

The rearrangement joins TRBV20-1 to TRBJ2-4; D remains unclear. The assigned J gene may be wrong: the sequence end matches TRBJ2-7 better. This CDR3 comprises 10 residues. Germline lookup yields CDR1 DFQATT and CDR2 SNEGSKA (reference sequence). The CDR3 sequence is CSCGYSEQYF. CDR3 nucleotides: TGCAGTTGCGGCTACTCCGAGCAGTACTTC.

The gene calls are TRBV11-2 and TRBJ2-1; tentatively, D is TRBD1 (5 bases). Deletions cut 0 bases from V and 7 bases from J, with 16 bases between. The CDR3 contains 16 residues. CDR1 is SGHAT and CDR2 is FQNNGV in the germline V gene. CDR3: CASSLDVLQGSNEQFF. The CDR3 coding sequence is TGTGCCAGCAGCTTAGATGTACTGCAGGGTTCGAATGAGCAGTTCTTC.

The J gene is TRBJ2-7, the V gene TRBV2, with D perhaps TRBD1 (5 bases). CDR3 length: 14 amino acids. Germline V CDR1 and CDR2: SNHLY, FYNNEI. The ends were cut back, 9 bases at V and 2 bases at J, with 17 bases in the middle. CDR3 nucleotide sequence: TGTGCCAGTGGTGGACAAAGCCGAACCTACGAGCAGTACTTC. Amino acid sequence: CASGGQSRTYEQYF.

The CDR3 region is CASSLRTSPADTQYF. CDR3 in DNA: TGTGCCAGCAGTCTACGGACTAGCCCCGCAGATACGCAGTATTTT. The chain links TRBV27 to TRBJ2-3, with 8 bases that match TRBD2. The germline V gene has CDR1 MNHEY and CDR2 SMNVEV (reference sequence). This CDR3 has 15 residues. The trim removed 5 bases at V and 4 bases at J, leaving 8 bases unmatched.

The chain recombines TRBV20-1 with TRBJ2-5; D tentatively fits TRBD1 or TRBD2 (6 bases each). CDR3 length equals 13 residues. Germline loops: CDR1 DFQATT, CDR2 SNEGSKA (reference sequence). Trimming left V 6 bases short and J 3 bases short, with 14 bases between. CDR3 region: CSAQGGPEETQYF. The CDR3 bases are TGCAGTGCCCAAGGGGGGCCTGAAGAGACCCAGTACTTC.

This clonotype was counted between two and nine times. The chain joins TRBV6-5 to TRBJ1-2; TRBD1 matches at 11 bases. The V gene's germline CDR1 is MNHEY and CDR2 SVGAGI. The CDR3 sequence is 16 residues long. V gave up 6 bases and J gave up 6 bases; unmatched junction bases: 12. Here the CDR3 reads CASSRMPGQGANGYTF. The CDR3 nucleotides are TGTGCCAGCAGCCGAATGCCAGGACAGGGGGCGAATGGCTACACCTTC.

This chain's CDR3 is CSVGQGGHTEAFF. CDR3 bases: TGCAGCGTTGGGCAAGGCGGACACACTGAAGCTTTCTTT. This chain links TRBV29-1 with TRBJ1-1; D gene unclear. The ends were cut back, 4 bases at V and 3 bases at J, with 12 bases in the middle. There are 13 residues in the CDR3. Germline lookup yields CDR1 SQVTM and CDR2 ANQGSEA.

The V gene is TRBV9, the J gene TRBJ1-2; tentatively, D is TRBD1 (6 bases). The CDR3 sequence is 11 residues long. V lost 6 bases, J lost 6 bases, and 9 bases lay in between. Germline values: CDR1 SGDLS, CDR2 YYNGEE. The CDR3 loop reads CASNAGDGYTF. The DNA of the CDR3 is TGTGCCAGCAATGCAGGGGATGGCTACACCTTC. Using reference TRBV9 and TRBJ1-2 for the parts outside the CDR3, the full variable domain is DSGVTQTPKHLITATGQRVTLRCSPRSGDLSVYWYQQSLDQGLQFLIQYYNGEERAKGNILERFSAQQFPDLHSELNLSSLELGDSALYFCASNAGDGYTFGSGTRLTVV.